Listed here are 5 T cell receptor beta chains from one sample, sequenced in a study of cytomegalovirus exposure and HLA in healthy donors. PCR amplification relied on 60 Vbeta primers (plus 13 Jbeta primers). Assay used: immunoSEQ multiplex PCR; TCRdb lists only in-frame clones, some missing. The sample holds about 200,000 clones, approximately 80% seen once. Sequencing used PBMCs. All receptors come from a boy under 10 years old in good health and CMV-seronegative.

The genes are TRBV11-2 and TRBJ2-3, with D perhaps TRBD2 (5 bases). Trimming took off 1 base at V and 2 bases at J, with 10 bases between the two ends. CDR3 size: 15 residues. Germline loops: CDR1 SGHAT, CDR2 FQNNGV. Here the CDR3 reads CASSLGFGITDTQYF. The DNA for the CDR3 is TGTGCCAGCAGCTTAGGGTTCGGGATCACAGATACGCAGTATTTT.

V gene TRBV5-4 combines with J gene TRBJ2-7; a possible D gene is TRBD2 (5 bases). The CDR3 loop spans 14 amino acids. V lost 1 base to trimming and J lost 0 bases, with 8 bases between them. CDR1 and CDR2 (germline): SGHNT, YYREEE (reference sequence). CDR3 region: CASSLQRSSYEQYF. In DNA form, the CDR3 reads TGTGCCAGCAGCTTGCAGCGGAGCTCCTACGAGCAGTACTTC.

This chain links TRBV19 with TRBJ1-1; TRBD1 is a possible D gene (5 bases). The germline CDR1 and CDR2 sequences are LNHDA and SQIVND (reference sequence). The CDR3 consists of 14 residues. V was shortened by 5 bases and J by 6 bases, with 16 bases between the two germline ends. CDR3 protein: CASSANQGIAEAFF. CDR3 sequence (DNA): TGTGCCAGTAGTGCAAACCAGGGTATCGCTGAAGCTTTCTTT.

The chain carries TRBV27 and TRBJ2-7; maybe TRBD2 (5 bases). Trimming took off 6 bases at V and 5 bases at J, with 17 bases between the two ends. The CDR3 extends over 14 amino acids. Germline loops: CDR1 MNHEY, CDR2 SMNVEV (reference sequence). This chain's CDR3 is CASSRVGSGNEQYF. For the CDR3, the DNA is TGTGCCAGCAGCCGGGTGGGGTCGGGGAACGAGCAGTACTTC.

V usage is TRBV6-1 and J usage is TRBJ1-2; 10 positions agree with TRBD1. The germline V gene has CDR1 MNHNS and CDR2 SASEGT. Trimming took 5 bases from V and 8 from J; bases not matched to a gene: 8. This CDR3 contains 14 residues. CDR3 residues: CASSLRDRGNGYTF. CDR3 coding DNA: TGTGCCAGCAGTTTACGGGACAGGGGAAACGGCTACACCTTC.